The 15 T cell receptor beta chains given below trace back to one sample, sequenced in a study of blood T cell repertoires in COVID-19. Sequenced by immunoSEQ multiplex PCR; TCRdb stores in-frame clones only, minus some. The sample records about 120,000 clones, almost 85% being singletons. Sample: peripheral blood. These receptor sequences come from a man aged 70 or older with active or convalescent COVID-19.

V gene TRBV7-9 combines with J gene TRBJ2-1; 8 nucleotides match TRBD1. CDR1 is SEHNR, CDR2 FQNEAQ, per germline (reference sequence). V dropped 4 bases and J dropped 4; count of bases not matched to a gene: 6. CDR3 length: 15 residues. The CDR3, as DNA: TGTGCCAGCAGCTATGGACAGGGACCGTACAATGAGCAGTTCTTC. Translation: CASSYGQGPYNEQFF. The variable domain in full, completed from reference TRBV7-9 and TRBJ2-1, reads DTGVSQNPRHKITKRGQNVTFRCDPISEHNRLYWYRQTLGQGPEFLTYFQNEAQLEKSRLLSDRFSAERPKGSFSTLEIQRTEQGDSAMYLCASSYGQGPYNEQFFGPGTRLTVL.

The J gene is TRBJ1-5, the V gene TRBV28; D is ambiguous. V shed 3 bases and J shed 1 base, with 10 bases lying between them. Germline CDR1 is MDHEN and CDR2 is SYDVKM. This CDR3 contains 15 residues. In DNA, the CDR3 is TGTGCCAGCAGTTTCCTCGGGTCCAGCAATCAGCCCCAGCATTTT. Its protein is CASSFLGSSNQPQHF.

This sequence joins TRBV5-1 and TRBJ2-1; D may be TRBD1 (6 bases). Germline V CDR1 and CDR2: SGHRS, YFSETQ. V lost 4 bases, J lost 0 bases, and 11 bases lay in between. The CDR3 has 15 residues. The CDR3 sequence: CASSHREHSYNEQFF. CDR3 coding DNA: TGCGCCAGCAGCCACAGGGAACACTCCTACAATGAGCAGTTCTTC.

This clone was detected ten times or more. CDR3 bases: TGTGCCAGCTCACCCGGACAAAACAATCAGCCCCAGCATTTT. Protein: CASSPGQNNQPQHF. This chain links TRBV18 with TRBJ1-5, with a possible D match to TRBD1 (5 bases). Germline V gives CDR1 KGHSH, CDR2 LQKENI. The V and J ends lost 3 bases and 3 bases respectively, with 9 bases between them. This CDR3 has 14 amino acids.

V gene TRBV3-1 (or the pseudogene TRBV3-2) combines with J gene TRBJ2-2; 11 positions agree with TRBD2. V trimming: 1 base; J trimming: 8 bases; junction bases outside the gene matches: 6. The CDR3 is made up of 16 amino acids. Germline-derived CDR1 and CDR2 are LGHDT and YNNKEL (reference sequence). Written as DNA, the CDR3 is TGTGCCAGCAGCCAAGGAACTAGCGGGAGACTTGGGGAGCTGTTTTTT. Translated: CASSQGTSGRLGELFF.

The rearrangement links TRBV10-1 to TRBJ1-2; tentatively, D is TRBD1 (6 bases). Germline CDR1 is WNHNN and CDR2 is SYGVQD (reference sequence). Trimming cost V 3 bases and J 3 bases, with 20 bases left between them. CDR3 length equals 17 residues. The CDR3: CASSERGRRKRDYGYTF. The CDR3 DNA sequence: TGCGCCAGCAGTGAAAGGGGGAGACGGAAGAGGGACTATGGCTACACCTTC.

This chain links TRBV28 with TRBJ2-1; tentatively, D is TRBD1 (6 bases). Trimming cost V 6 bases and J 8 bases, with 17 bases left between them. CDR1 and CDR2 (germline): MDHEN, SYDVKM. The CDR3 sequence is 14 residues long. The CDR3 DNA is TGTGCCAGCAGCTACAGGGTCCGGGGCGATGAGCAGTTCTTC. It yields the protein CASSYRVRGDEQFF.

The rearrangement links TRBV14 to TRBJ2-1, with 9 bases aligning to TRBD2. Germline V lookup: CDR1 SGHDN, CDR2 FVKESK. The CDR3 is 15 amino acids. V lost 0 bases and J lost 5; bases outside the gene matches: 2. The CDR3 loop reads CASSQEGLAHNEQFF. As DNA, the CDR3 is TGTGCCAGCAGCCAAGAAGGACTAGCGCACAATGAGCAGTTCTTC.

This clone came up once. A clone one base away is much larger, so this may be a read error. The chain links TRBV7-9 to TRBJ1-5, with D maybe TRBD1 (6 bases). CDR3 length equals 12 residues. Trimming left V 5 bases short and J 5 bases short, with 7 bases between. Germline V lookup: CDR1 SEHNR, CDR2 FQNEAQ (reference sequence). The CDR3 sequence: CASSPGDQPQHF. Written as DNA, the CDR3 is TGTGCCAGCAGCCCAGGGGATCAGCCCCAGCATTTT.

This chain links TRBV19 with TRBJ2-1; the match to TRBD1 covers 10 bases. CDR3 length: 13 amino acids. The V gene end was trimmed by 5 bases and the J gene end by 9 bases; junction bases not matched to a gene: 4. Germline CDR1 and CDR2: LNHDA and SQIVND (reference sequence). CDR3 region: CASSSTGGGEQFF. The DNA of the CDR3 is TGTGCCAGTAGTTCGACAGGGGGCGGTGAGCAGTTCTTC.

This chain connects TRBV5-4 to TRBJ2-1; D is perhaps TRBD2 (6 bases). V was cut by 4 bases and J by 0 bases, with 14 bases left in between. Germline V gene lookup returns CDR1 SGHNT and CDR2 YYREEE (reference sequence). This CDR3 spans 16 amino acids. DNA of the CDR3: TGTGCCAGCAGCCGCCGAGCGGGCATCTCCTACAATGAGCAGTTCTTC. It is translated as CASSRRAGISYNEQFF.

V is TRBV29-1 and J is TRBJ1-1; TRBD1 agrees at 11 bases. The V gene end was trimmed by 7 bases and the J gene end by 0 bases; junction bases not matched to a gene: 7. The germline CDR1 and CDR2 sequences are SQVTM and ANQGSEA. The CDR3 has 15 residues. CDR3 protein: CSDKGTGGVNTEAFF. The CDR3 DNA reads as TGCAGCGATAAAGGGACAGGGGGAGTGAACACTGAAGCTTTCTTT.

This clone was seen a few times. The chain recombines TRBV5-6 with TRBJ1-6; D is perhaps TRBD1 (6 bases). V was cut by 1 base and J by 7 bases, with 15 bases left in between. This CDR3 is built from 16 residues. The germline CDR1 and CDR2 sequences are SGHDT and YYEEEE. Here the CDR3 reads CASSLYRAGANSPLHF. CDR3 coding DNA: TGTGCCAGCAGCTTGTACAGGGCAGGGGCAAATTCACCCCTCCACTTT.

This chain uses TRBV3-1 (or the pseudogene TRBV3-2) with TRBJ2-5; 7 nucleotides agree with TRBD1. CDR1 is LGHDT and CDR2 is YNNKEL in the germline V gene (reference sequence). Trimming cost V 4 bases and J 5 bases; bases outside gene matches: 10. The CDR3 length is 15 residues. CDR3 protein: CASSPTGTALETQYF. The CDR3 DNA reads TGTGCCAGCAGCCCTACCGGGACAGCCTTGGAGACCCAGTACTTC.

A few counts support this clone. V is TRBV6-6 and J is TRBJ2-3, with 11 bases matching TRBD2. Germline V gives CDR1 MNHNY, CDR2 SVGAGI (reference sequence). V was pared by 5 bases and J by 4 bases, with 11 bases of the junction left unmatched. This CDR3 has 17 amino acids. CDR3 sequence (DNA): TGTGCCAGCAGTCCGGAGGGTAGCGGGAGGGCCTCAGATACGCAGTATTTT. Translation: CASSPEGSGRASDTQYF.